This paragraph reports one T cell receptor (beta chain). The CDR3 is 14 residues long. With 4 bases clipped from V and 4 bases from J, the junction kept 5 bases outside the gene matches. Germline loops: CDR1 SGHNT, CDR2 YYREEE (reference sequence). Methods used by the authors: The authors estimated nucleated cell counts from reference gene primer amplification. Data came from immunoSEQ multiplex PCR; TCRdb stores just in-frame clones and leaves some out. Clone size and the V and J calls come from that table; the DNA yielded D and trimming. This sample has fewer than 350,000 clones; over 80% occur once, and the top ten carry 4.1%. Participants were aged roughly 18 to 89 years from about 25 US areas. Cohort allocation depended upon clinical history that participants reported. This specimen belongs to a study of blood T cell repertoires in COVID-19. At the level of the study: In each case, the material was cDNA or gDNA derived from T cells, B-cell-depleted T cells, or PBMCs.

This receptor was identified in a woman under 40 with acute COVID-19. This sequence joins TRBV5-4 and TRBJ1-1; 9 bases are a match to TRBD1. Specimen: PBMCs or T cells enriched from blood (not recorded which). The CDR3 DNA sequence: TGTGCCAGCAGCCCACAGGGGGCCCCCACTGAAGCTTTCTTT. Translation gives CASSPQGAPTEAFF.